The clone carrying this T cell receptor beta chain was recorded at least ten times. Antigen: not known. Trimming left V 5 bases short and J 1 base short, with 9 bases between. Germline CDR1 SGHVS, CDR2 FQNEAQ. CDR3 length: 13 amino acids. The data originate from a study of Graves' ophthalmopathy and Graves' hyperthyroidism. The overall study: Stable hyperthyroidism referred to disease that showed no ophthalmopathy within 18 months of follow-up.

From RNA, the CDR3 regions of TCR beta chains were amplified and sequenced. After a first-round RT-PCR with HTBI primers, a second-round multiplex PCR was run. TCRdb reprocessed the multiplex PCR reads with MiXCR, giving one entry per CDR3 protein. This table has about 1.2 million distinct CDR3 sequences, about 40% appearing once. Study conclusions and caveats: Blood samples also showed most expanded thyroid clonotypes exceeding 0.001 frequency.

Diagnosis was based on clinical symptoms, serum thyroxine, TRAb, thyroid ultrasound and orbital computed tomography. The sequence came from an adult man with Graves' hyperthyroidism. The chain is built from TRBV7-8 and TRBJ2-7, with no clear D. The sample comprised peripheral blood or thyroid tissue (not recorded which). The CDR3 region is CASSQVRSYEQYF. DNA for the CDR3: TGTGCCAGCAGCCAAGTCAGGTCCTACGAGCAGTACTTC.